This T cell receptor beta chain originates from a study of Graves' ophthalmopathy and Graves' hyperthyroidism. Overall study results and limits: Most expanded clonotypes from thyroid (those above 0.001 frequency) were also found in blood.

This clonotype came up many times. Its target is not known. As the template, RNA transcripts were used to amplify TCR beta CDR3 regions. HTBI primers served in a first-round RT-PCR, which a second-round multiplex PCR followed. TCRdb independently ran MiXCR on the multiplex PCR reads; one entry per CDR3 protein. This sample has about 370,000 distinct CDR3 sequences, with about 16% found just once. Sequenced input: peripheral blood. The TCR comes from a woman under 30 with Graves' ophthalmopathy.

In nucleotides, the CDR3 is TGTGCCATCCCCGCGACTGGGGGGGAGCTGTTTTTT. Translated: CAIPATGGELFF. The chain is built from TRBV7-9 and TRBJ2-2, with D hard to call. Trimming cost V 10 bases and J 8 bases, with 14 bases left between them. This CDR3 region has 12 residues. Germline lookup yields CDR1 SEHNR and CDR2 FQNEAQ (reference sequence).